The table lists the clone carrying this TCR beta chain with a few counts. What it binds is not known. Libraries of TCR beta came from quantitative 5'-RACE with molecular barcodes. A single record per CDR3 protein comes from TCRdb applying MiXCR to the 5' RACE reads. The repertoire has fewer than 550,000 distinct CDR3 sequences, about 5% of them found once; the top ten carry roughly 3.5%. This sample is drawn from a study of CD8 T cells in ankylosing spondylitis. The study, taken as a whole, reports: A TCR beta motif made of fewer than ten highly homologous variants seemed typical of ankylosing spondylitis blood. Matched synovial fluid from ankylosing spondylitis patients was reported to be enriched for disease-linked clones. Disease-associated clonotypes exhibited CD8+ identity and were relatively infrequent in peripheral blood. Certain motif variants had earlier appeared in reactive arthritis synovial fluid and blood.

The CDR3 covers 15 residues. The V gene end was trimmed by 3 bases and the J gene end by 8 bases; junction bases not matched to a gene: 10. This chain connects TRBV12-3 or TRBV12-4 to TRBJ2-1; TRBD2 aligns across 7 bases. This TCR was recovered from a male donor with ankylosing spondylitis. Sequenced sample: blood, either unsorted or a sorted T cell fraction (not recorded which). The CDR3 DNA reads TGTGCCAGCAGTTTCGGACTAGTAGAGGGTGATGAGCAGTTCTTC. As protein: CASSFGLVEGDEQFF.